This TCR beta chain comes out of a study of GPR56 and killer-like receptors on CD4 memory cells (dated 2019 in TCRdb). Some background on the complete study: The study proposed that the stepwise gain of KLRB1, KLRG1, GPR56 and finally KLRF1 marks human CD4+ memory T-cell differentiation and cytokine production potential. Healthy blood donors in the study were described as age-matched to the liver disease patients, whose median age was 68 years.

Prior to TCRbeta sequencing, five KLR/GPR56-defined CD4+ populations were enriched by fluorescence-activated cell sorting. To test whether memory differentiation follows a linear pathway, the researchers sequenced TCRbeta repertoires from five CD4+ T-cell subsets, each defined by expression of KLRB1, KLRG1, GPR56 and KLRF1. TCR-sequenced cells came from peripheral blood of healthy control individuals, reported as five donors in the TCRbeta analysis figure. The researchers collected heparinized peripheral blood and processed every sample within one hour of retrieval. Blood was diluted 1:2 in PBS, and peripheral blood mononuclear cells were then isolated from the diluted blood at room temperature by Biocoll density gradient centrifugation. Before flow sorting, CD4+ T cells were enriched from freshly isolated PBMCs by magnetic sorting with anti-CD4 MicroBeads. A BD FACSAria II was used to sort CD4+ T cells enriched from PBMCs of healthy donors according to marker expression. Surface staining used anti-KLRB1 clone 191B8, anti-KLRF1 clone 4A4.D10 and anti-KLRG1 clone REA261 antibodies from Miltenyi Biotec.

TCRdb names Illumina HiSeq 2500 as the instrument used. For construction of sequencing libraries, the recombined TCRbeta locus was amplified according to a previously published PCR protocol. The study's processing was this. Any read whose average quality score fell below 30 was discarded, and IMSEQ was used to process the reads that remained. Clonotypes were defined by Vbeta gene, Jbeta gene and CDR3 amino acid sequence. The Morisita-Horn index, computed on the top 100 expanded clones, was used to quantify repertoire overlap between populations. Renyi diversity profiles calculated on the top 100 expanded clones were used to evaluate clonal diversity. TCRdb reprocessed the reads and assigns one entry to each CDR3 protein sequence, leaving out DNA. TCRdb's processing, not the authors' own work, is the source of the V and J calls. The sample's table covers about 2,900 distinct CDR3 sequences. Of the sample, about 3.2% is held by the ten largest clones.

The investigation overall reported the following: The authors took the finding that clones dominating late populations 4 and 5 were also present in early populations 1 and 2 as evidence for linear differentiation. Clonal frequency was low in the marker-negative population and rose progressively along the proposed pathway, while TCRbeta diversity fell correspondingly. Overlap of TCR repertoires was especially pronounced between late populations 4 and 5, and partly extended to population 3. Rather than full repertoires, only the 100 most expanded clones per population were included in the diversity and similarity analyses.

In the absence of a count, this clonotype is rated medium-sized (0.01 to 0.1%) from its frequency. Its specific antigen is unknown. The germline V gene (reference sequence) yields GTSNPN for CDR1 and SVGIG for CDR2. The CDR3 spans 13 residues, from the cysteine through the phenylalanine. A DNA sequence was not provided. The chain was built from TRBV30 and TRBJ2-1; with no DNA, the TCRdb D assignment of TRBD1 cannot be verified. Specimen: memory CD4+ T cells from blood. The TCR was taken from a human donor in good health. The CDR3 loop reads CAWNRRGGDEQFF.